The present T cell receptor (beta chain) was sequenced within a study of lymphopenia after photon versus proton radiotherapy. Whole-study findings and limits: After lymphocyte nadir, photon-treated repertoires showed oligoclonal expansion, especially CD8+ Temra.

Comments on this clone: No antigen is known for it.

V was shortened by 8 bases and J by 1 base, with 6 bases between the two germline ends. Looked up from germline, CDR1 is MNHEY and CDR2 is SVGAGI. This CDR3 is built from 11 residues. The table came from immunoSEQ multiplex PCR; TCRdb's copy has only in-frame clones and leaves some out. The repertoire holds about 62,000 clones, with about 90% as singletons. The chain uses TRBV6-5 and TRBJ2-7; unclear D gene. The sequence was collected from a man older than 75 with esophageal cancer. The starting material was peripheral blood, obtained from a patient treated with proton-based radiotherapy. The CDR3 protein is CASLGSYEQYF. The CDR3 nucleotides are TGTGCCAGCCTGGGGTCCTACGAGCAGTACTTC.